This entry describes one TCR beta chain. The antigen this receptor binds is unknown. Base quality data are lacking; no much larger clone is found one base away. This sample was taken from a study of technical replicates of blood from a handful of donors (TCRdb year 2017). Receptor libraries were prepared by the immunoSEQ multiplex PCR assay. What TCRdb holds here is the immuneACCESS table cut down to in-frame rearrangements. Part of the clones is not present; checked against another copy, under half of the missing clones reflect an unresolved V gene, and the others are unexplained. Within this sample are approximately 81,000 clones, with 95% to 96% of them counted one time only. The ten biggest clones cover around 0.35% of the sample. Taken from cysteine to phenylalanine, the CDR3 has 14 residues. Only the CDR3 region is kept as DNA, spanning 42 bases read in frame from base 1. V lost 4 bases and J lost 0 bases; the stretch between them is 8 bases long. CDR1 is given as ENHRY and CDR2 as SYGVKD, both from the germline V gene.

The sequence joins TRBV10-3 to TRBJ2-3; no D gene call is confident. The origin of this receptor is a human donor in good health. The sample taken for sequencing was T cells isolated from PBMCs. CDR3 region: CAISAAQSTDTQYF. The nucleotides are TGTGCCATCAGTGCAGCACAGAGCACAGATACGCAGTATTTT.